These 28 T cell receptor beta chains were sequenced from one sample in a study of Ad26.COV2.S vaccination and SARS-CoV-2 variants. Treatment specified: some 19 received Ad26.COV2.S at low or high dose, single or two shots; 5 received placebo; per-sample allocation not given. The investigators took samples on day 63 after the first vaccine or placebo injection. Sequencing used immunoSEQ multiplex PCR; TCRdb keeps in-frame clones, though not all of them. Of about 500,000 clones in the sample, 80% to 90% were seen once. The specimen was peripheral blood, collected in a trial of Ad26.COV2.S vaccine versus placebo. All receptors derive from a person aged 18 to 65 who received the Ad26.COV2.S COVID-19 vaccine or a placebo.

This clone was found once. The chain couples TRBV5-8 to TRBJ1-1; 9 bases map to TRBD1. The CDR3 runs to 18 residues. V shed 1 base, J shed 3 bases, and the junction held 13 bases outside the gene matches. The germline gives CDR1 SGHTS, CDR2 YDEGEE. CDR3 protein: CASSLLFTGGALDTEAFF. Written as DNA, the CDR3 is TGTGCCAGCAGCTTGCTCTTTACAGGGGGCGCATTGGACACTGAAGCTTTCTTT.

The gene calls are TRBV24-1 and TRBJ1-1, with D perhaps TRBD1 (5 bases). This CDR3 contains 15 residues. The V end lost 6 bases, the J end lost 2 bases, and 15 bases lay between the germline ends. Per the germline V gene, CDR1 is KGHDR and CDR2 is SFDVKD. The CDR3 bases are TGTGCCACCAGTACGACACGGGGCCGAAACACTGAAGCTTTCTTT. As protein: CATSTTRGRNTEAFF.

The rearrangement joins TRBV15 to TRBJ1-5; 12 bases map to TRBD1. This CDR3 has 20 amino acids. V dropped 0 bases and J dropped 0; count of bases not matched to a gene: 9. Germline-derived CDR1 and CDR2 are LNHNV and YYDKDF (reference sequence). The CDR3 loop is CATSRDRGTGGRYSNQPQHF. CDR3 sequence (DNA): TGTGCCACCAGCAGAGATCGGGGGACAGGGGGCCGTTATAGCAATCAGCCCCAGCATTTT.

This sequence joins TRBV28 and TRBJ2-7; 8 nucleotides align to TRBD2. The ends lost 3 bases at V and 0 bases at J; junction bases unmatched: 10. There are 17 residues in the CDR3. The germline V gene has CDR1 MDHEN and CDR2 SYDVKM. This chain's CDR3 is CASSFGGAGESSYEQYF. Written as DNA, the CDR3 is TGTGCCAGCAGTTTCGGGGGGGCGGGTGAGAGCTCCTACGAGCAGTACTTC. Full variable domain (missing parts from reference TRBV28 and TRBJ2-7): DVKVTQSSRYLVKRTGEKVFLECVQDMDHENMFWYRQDPGLGLRLIYFSYDVKMKEKGDIPEGYSVSREKKERFSLILESASTNQTSMYLCASSFGGAGESSYEQYFGPGTRLTVT.

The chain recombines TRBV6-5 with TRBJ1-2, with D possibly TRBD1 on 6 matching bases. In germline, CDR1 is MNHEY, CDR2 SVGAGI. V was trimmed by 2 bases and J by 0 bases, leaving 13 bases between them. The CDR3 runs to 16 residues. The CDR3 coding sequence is TGTGCCAGCAGTTACATGTTCAGGGGACCTAACTATGGCTACACCTTC. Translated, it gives CASSYMFRGPNYGYTF.

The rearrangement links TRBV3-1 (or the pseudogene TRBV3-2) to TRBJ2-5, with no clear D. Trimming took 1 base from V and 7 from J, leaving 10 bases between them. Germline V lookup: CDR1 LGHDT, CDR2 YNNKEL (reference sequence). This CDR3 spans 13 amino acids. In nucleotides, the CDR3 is TGTGCCAGCAGCCAAGGTGCACCGGGGACCCAGTACTTC. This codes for CASSQGAPGTQYF.

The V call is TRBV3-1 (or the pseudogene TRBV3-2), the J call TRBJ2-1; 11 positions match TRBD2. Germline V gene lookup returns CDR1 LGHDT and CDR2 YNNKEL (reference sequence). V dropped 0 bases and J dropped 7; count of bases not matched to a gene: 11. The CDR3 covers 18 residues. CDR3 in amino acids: CASSQELIAGGPGNEQFF. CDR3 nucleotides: TGTGCCAGCAGCCAAGAGCTAATAGCGGGAGGGCCGGGGAATGAGCAGTTCTTC.

The CDR3 sequence is CASQIPGQSYNSPLHF. CDR3 in DNA: TGTGCCAGTCAAATTCCGGGACAGTCCTATAATTCACCCCTCCACTTT. The rearrangement joins TRBV6-6 to TRBJ1-6; TRBD1 matches 7 bases. With 9 bases clipped from V and 1 base from J, the junction kept 9 bases outside the gene matches. CDR1 is MNHNY, CDR2 SVGAGI, per germline (reference sequence). CDR3 length: 16 residues.

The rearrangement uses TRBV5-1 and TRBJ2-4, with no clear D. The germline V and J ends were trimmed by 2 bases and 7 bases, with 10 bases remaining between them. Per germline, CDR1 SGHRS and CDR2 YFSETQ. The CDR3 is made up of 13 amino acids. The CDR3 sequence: CASSLAGPNIQYF. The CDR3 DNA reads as TGCGCCAGCAGCTTAGCAGGCCCCAACATTCAGTACTTC.

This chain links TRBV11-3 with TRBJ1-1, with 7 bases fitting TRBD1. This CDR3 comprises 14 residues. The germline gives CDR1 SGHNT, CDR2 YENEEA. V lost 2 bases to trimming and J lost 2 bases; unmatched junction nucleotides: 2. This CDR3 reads CASSLTGVNTEAFF. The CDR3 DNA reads TGTGCCAGCAGCTTAACAGGGGTCAACACTGAAGCTTTCTTT.

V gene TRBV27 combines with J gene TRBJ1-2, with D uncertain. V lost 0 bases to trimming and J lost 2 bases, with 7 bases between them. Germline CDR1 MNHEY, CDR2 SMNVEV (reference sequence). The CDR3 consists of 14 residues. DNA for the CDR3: TGTGCCAGCAGTTTATCCAGTACCAACTATGGCTACACCTTC. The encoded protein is CASSLSSTNYGYTF.

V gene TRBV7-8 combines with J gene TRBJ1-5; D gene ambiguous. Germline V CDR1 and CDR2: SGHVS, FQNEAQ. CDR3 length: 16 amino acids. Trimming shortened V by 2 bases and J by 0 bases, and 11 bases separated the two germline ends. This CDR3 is CASSLNAGNSNQPQHF. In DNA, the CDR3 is TGTGCCAGCAGCTTAAATGCCGGAAATAGCAATCAGCCCCAGCATTTT.

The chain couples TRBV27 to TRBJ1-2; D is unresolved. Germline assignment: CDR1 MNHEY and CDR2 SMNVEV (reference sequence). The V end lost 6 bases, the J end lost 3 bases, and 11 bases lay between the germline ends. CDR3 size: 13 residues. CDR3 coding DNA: TGTGCCAGCAGCGAACAGAGTGACTATGGCTACACCTTC. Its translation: CASSEQSDYGYTF.

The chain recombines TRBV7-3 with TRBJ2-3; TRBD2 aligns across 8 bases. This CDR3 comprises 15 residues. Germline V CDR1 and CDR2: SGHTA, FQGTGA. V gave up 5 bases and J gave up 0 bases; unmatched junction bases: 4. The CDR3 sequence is CASSRLATSTDTQYF. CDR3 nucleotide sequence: TGTGCCAGCAGCCGACTAGCGACTAGCACAGATACGCAGTATTTT. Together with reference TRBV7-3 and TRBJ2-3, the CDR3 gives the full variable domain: GAGVSQTPSNKVTEKGKYVELRCDPISGHTALYWYRQSLGQGPEFLIYFQGTGAADDSGLPNDRFFAVRPEGSVSTLKIQRTERGDSAVYLCASSRLATSTDTQYFGPGTRLTVL.

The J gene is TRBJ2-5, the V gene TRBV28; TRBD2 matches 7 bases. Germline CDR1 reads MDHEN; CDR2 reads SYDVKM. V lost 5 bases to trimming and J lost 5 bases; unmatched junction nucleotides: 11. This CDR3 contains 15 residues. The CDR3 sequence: CASSPGPPGGETQYF. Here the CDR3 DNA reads TGTGCCAGCAGTCCAGGCCCCCCCGGGGGGGAGACCCAGTACTTC.

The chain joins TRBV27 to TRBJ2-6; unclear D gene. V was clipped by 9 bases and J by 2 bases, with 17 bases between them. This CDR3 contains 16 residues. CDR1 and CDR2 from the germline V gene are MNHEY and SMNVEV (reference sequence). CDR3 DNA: TGTGCCAGTCGACCCAGAGATTCGACTGGGGCCAACGTCCTGACTTTC. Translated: CASRPRDSTGANVLTF.

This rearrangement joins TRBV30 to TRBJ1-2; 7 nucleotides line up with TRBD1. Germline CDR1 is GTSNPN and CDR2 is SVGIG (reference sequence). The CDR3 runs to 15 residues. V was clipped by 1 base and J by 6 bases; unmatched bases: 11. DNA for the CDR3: TGTGCCTGGAGTGGTCGGTTTTTAGGGGGCGATGGCTACACCTTC. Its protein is CAWSGRFLGGDGYTF.

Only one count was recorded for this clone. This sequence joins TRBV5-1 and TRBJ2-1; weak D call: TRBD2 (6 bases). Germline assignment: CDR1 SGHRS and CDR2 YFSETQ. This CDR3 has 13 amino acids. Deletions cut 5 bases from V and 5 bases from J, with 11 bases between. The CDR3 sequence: CASSERADNEQFF. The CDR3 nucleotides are TGCGCCAGCAGTGAGCGGGCAGACAATGAGCAGTTCTTC.

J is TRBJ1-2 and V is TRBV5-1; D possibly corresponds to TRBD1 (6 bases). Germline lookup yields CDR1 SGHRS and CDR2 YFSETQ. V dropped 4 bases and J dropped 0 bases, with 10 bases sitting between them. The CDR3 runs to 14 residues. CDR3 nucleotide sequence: TGCGCCAGCAGCCCGGGACATTCTAACTATGGCTACACCTTC. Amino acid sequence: CASSPGHSNYGYTF.

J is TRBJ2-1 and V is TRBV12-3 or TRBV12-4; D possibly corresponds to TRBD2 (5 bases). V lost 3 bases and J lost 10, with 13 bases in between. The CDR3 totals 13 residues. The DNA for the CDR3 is TGTGCCAGCAGTTTTAGTGTGAGGAGGGAGCAGTTCTTC. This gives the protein CASSFSVRREQFF.

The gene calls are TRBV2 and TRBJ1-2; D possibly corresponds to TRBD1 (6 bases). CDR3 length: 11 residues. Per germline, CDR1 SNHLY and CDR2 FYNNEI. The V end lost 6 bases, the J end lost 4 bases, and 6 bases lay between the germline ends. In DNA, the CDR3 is TGTGCCAGCAGACAGGGCTATGGCTACACCTTC. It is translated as CASRQGYGYTF.

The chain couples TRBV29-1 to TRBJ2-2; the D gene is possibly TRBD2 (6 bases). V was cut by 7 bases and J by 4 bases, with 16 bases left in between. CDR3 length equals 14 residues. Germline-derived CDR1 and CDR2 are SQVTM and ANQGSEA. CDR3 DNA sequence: TGCAGCGCCGAAGGGCGGGGATCCACCGGGGAGCTGTTTTTT. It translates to CSAEGRGSTGELFF.

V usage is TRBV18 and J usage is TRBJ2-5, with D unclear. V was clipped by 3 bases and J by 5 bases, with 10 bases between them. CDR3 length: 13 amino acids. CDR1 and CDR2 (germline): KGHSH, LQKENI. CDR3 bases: TGTGCCAGCTCACCCTTGGAGTCGGAGACCCAGTACTTC. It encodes CASSPLESETQYF.

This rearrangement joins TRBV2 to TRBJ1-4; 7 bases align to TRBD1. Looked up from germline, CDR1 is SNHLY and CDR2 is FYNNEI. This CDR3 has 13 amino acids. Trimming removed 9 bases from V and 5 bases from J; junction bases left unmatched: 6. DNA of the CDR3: TGTGCCAGTGGGGACAGCCGGAATGAAAAACTGTTTTTT. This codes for CASGDSRNEKLFF.

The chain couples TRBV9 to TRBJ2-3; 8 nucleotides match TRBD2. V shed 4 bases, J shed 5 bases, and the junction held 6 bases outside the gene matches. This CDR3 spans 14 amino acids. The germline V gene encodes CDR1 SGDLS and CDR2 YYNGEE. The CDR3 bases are TGTGCCAGCAGCTCCAGCGGGGGTGAAGATACGCAGTATTTT. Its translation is CASSSSGGEDTQYF. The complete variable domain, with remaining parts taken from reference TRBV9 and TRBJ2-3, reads DSGVTQTPKHLITATGQRVTLRCSPRSGDLSVYWYQQSLDQGLQFLIQYYNGEERAKGNILERFSAQQFPDLHSELNLSSLELGDSALYFCASSSSGGEDTQYFGPGTRLTVL.

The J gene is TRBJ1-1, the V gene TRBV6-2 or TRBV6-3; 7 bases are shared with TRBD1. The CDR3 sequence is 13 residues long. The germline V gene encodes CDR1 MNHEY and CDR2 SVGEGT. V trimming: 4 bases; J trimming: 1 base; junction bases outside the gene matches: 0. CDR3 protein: CASSWTGNTEAFF. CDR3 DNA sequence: TGTGCCAGCAGTTGGACAGGGAACACTGAAGCTTTCTTT.

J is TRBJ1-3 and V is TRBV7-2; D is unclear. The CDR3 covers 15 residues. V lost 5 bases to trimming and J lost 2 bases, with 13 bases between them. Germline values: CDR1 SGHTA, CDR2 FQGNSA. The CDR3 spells CASSHDGLAGNTIYF. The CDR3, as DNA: TGTGCCAGCAGCCACGACGGGTTAGCTGGAAACACCATATATTTT.

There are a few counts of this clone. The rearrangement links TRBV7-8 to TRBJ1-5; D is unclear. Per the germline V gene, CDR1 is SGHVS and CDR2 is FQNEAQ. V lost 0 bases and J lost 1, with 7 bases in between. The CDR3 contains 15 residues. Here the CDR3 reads CASSLATYSNQPQHF. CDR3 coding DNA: TGTGCCAGCAGCTTAGCCACGTACAGCAATCAGCCCCAGCATTTT.